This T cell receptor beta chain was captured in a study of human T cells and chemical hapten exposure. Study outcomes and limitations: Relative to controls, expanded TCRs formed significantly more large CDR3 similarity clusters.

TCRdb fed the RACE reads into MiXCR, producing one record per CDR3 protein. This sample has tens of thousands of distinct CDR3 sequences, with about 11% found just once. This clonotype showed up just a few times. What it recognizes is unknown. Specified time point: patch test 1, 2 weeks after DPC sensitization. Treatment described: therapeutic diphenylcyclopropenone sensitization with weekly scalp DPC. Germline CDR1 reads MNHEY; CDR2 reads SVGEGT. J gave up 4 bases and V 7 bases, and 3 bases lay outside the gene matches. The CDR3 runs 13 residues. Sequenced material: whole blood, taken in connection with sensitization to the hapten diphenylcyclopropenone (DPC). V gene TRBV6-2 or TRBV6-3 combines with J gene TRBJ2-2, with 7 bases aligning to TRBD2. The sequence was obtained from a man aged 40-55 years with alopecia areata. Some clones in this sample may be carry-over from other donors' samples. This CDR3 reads CASMTSPTGELFF. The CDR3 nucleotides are TGTGCCAGCATGACTAGCCCCACCGGGGAGCTGTTTTTT.